The present entry profiles one T cell receptor beta chain with its context. Its antigen is not identified. Documented time point: baseline pretreatment blood. The treatment: 15 Gy SBRT to primary tumor, nephrectomy 4 weeks later. Radiation-treated patients gave blood at baseline, week 2 and week 4. Clear cell pathology was present in this patient's renal cell carcinoma. The length of the CDR3 is 16 residues. V dropped 5 bases and J dropped 2 bases, with 17 bases sitting between them. The germline CDR1 and CDR2 sequences are SEHNR and FQNEAQ (reference sequence). Clones were read by immunoSEQ multiplex PCR, and TCRdb kept only the in-frame ones, dropping some. The table records 150,000 or so clones, about 88% of them present only once. The sample originates from a study of radiation and T cells in renal cell carcinoma. Across the study: Nephrectomy followed 15 Gy stereotactic body radiation by 4 weeks.

General study findings and limits: In blood, top tumor clones expanded by 2 weeks, shrinking by 4.

The chain is built from TRBV7-9 and TRBJ2-3; D possibly corresponds to TRBD2 (6 bases). This sequence was found in a woman in her 70s with renal cell carcinoma. The sample in question was blood, obtained from a patient whose treatment included radiotherapy and nephrectomy. This chain's CDR3 is CASSAALGGATDTQYF. CDR3 bases: TGTGCCAGCAGCGCGGCTCTCGGGGGAGCCACAGATACGCAGTATTTT.